The clone carrying this T cell receptor (beta chain) was picked up many times. Antigen unknown. The CDR3 covers 16 residues. V was shortened by 10 bases and J by 0 bases, with 19 bases between the two germline ends. Germline lookup yields CDR1 MNHNS and CDR2 SASEGT. The data stem from a study of tumor-infiltrating lymphocytes in primary liver carcinoma. Study findings and constraints: Tumor region pairs overlapped more than did tumor-adjacent and tumor-blood pairs.

From around 500 ng total RNA, TCR beta cDNA was generated with a primer in the constant region. For TCR beta, libraries were produced by three nested multiplex PCR rounds using slightly modified ARM-PCR. The two initial PCR rounds, roughly 9 cycles each, used TRBV1-TRBV30 forward and C-beta reverse primers. Each CDR3 protein gets one entry after TCRdb re-called the multiplex PCR reads with MiXCR. The sample holds 300,000 to 400,000 distinct CDR3 sequences, 65% seen once. Out of unsorted whole blood came the blood RNA, and germline DNA was extracted as well. Approximately 4 milliliters of peripheral blood were drawn presurgically.

The V and J genes are TRBV6-1 and TRBJ1-5; D gene unclear. Sequencing input: peripheral blood. The sequence derives from a man in his forties with primary liver carcinoma and hepatitis B virus infection. The CDR3 reads CATRRSDGSSNQPQHF. In nucleotides, the CDR3 is TGTGCCACCCGTCGGAGCGACGGCAGTAGCAATCAGCCCCAGCATTTT.